The 7 T cell receptor beta chains given below trace back to one sample, sequenced in a study of spatial heterogeneity in lung cancer. TCRdb fed the 5' RACE reads into MiXCR, producing one record per CDR3 protein. The table has approximately 11,000 distinct CDR3 sequences, about 17% seen once. Time point reported: sample taken at primary tumor resection. Whole RNA, isolated from tumor, nontumor lung or frozen PBMC, was sequenced without prior sorting. Material: PBMCs, obtained at surgery. The receptors come from a male donor with early-stage non-small cell lung cancer.

This clonotype has only a few counts. This chain connects TRBV20-1 to TRBJ2-7; a possible D gene is TRBD1 (5 bases). From germline, CDR1 is DFQATT and CDR2 SNEGSKA (reference sequence). Trimming stripped 3 bases from V and 0 bases from J, with 21 bases between. This CDR3 comprises 17 residues. CDR3 bases: TGCAGTGCTAGGGACATTACGGGCAGGGCGAGCTCCTACGAGCAGTACTTC. It translates to CSARDITGRASSYEQYF.

Worth noting for this clonotype: This may be a read error, as it is one base from a much larger clone. The chain is built from TRBV12-3 or TRBV12-4 and TRBJ1-1; the D is unclear. The CDR3 consists of 14 residues. The CDR3 nucleotides read TGTGCCAGCAGTTTAGCCGATGGGAACACTGTAGCTTTCTTT. It encodes CASSLADGNTVAFF.

This clonotype was seen at least ten times. The chain combines TRBV7-9 with TRBJ2-7; either TRBD1 or TRBD2 may fit D (5 bases each). V gave up 4 bases and J gave up 2 bases, with 12 bases separating them. This CDR3 is 14 amino acids long. The germline gives CDR1 SEHNR, CDR2 FQNEAQ (reference sequence). DNA for the CDR3: TGTGCCAGCAGCTCCGGGGACGGAGCCTACGAGCAGTACTTC. Translation gives CASSSGDGAYEQYF.

This clonotype was recorded at least ten times. The rearrangement uses TRBV7-9 and TRBJ1-5; D gene unclear. The CDR3 is 13 residues long. V lost 0 bases to trimming and J lost 3 bases, with 3 bases between them. Germline V gene data show CDR1 as SEHNR and CDR2 as FQNEAQ (reference sequence). Written as DNA, the CDR3 is TGTGCCAGCAGCTTAGCTCTCAATCAGCCCCAGCATTTT. Amino acids: CASSLALNQPQHF.

This clonotype showed up just once. The V call is TRBV10-2, the J call TRBJ1-2; D remains ambiguous. The germline V gene has CDR1 WSHSY and CDR2 SAAADI. The CDR3 has 12 residues. Deletions cut 4 bases from V and 6 bases from J, with 9 bases between. CDR3 loop: CASSVGPDGYTF. CDR3 DNA: TGCGCCAGCAGTGTTGGGCCGGATGGCTACACCTTC.

This clonotype has just a few counts. This sequence joins TRBV29-1 and TRBJ1-2, with TRBD1 identical over 7 bases. Looked up from germline, CDR1 is SQVTM and CDR2 is ANQGSEA. V lost 0 bases to trimming and J lost 8 bases; unmatched junction nucleotides: 9. The CDR3 runs 14 residues. The CDR3 sequence: CSVEDREGADGYTF. In DNA form, the CDR3 reads TGCAGCGTTGAAGATCGAGAGGGGGCGGACGGCTACACCTTC.

This chain connects TRBV3-1 to TRBJ2-7; 10 bases match TRBD1. The CDR3 contains 17 residues. Germline trimming cut 4 bases from V and 5 bases from J; bases unmatched to any gene: 14. The germline V gene encodes CDR1 LGHDT and CDR2 YNNKEL (reference sequence). CDR3 nucleotides: TGTGCCAGCAGCCCGCATAAGCGGACAGGGGGTGGAAACGAGCAGTACTTC. Translation: CASSPHKRTGGGNEQYF.